This T cell receptor beta chain comes out of a study of blood T cell repertoires in COVID-19. Whole-study context: PBMCs, B-cell-depleted T cells, or T cells provided the cDNA or gDNA that made up the material.

In the case of this clone: An end of the junction differs from the germline gene, which may be a read error.

Clinical histories supplied by participants themselves formed the basis of cohort assignment. Source study methods: Cell counts per sample came from amplifying reference gene primers. Using immunoSEQ multiplex PCR, the repertoire was profiled, and TCRdb retains in-frame clones only, with some absent. For V, J and clone size, that table is used; D and trimming come from the DNA. The sample lists about 280,000 clones, roughly 89% occurring once. The length of the CDR3 is 15 residues. Germline lookup yields CDR1 SSHAT and CDR2 FNYEAQ (reference sequence). The specimen sequenced was PBMCs or T cells enriched from blood (not recorded which). The chain employs TRBV7-7 and TRBJ2-5; TRBD2 matches at 8 bases. This TCR was recovered from a woman aged 18-30 years with acute COVID-19. The CDR3 sequence: CASSQTGTRGETQYF. DNA of the CDR3: TGTGCTAGCAGCCAAACCGGGACTAGAGGAGAGACCCAGTACTTC.